This TCR beta chain was retrieved from a study of hypomethylating agent response in myelodysplastic syndrome. The overall study: Of the myelodysplastic syndrome patients, 9 were male, 2 female. Patients with neither complete response nor hematologic improvement were classed non-responders.

Generated by immunoSEQ multiplex PCR, the TCRdb table keeps only in-frame clones and is missing some. Among around 4,900 clones listed, about four fifths were seen once. This clone was observed a single time. Its antigen is currently unknown. Regarding the study as a whole: No significant post-treatment change in richness, rarefaction diversity or clonality, across all patients or response groups.

The V gene's germline CDR1 is SGHKS and CDR2 YYEKEE (reference sequence). This CDR3 spans 12 amino acids. With 4 bases removed from V and 3 bases from J, the gap between germline ends came to 7 bases. This chain uses TRBV5-5 with TRBJ1-1; no clear D gene. The input for sequencing was bone marrow, taken before or after starting hypomethylating agent treatment for myelodysplastic syndrome (not recorded which). The clonotype comes from a human donor with myelodysplastic syndrome. The CDR3 is CASSGRDTEAFF. For the CDR3, the DNA is TGTGCCAGCAGCGGTAGGGACACTGAAGCTTTCTTT.